This T cell receptor (beta chain) was recovered during a study of persistence of HIV-infected CD4 T cells. Overlapping HIV-1 Gag 15-mer peptides at around 1 ug per peptide per mL were used. Sorting of responding CD4+ T cells relied on upregulated CD40 ligand together with CD69. To note about this clone: What it recognizes is unknown.

The CDR3 extends over 17 amino acids. With 5 bases removed from V and 1 base from J, the gap between germline ends came to 18 bases. Germline V gene data show CDR1 as MNHEY and CDR2 as SVGEGT. The libraries were made with immunoSEQ version 4 in survey mode. Genomic DNA was diluted to around 10 ng/uL, up to roughly 1 ug per sample. The repertoire was sequenced with immunoSEQ multiplex PCR; TCRdb's copy has only in-frame clones and lacks some. The top ten hold under 2.5% of the sample, which has approximately 20,000 clones, approximately 65% seen once. The TCR sequence derives from an adult woman with HIV who was CMV-seropositive. The sample in question was CD4+ T cells sorted from PBMCs after approximately 19-hour stimulation, obtained from a patient who received antiretroviral therapy. The chain uses TRBV6-2 or TRBV6-3 and TRBJ1-5; the D gene is possibly TRBD1 (6 bases). The CDR3 DNA is TGTGCCAGCAGTACGTCACGGGACACGGGAAGCAATCAGCCCCAGCATTTT. It codes for CASSTSRDTGSNQPQHF.